Below are 6 T cell receptor beta chains sequenced from a single sample in a study of T cells in Graves' hyperthyroidism and ophthalmopathy. Using RNA transcripts as the source, TCR beta CDR3 regions were amplified. The HTBI set primed first-round TCR CDR3 RT-PCR. TCRdb reprocessed the multiplex PCR reads via MiXCR and lists one record per CDR3 protein. The profile shows 450,000 to 650,000 distinct CDR3 sequences, less than 25% of them singletons. The sequenced sample was blood. Every receptor here comes from a man younger than 30 with Graves' hyperthyroidism.

The chain carries TRBV11-2 and TRBJ2-3; no reliable D call. The germline V gene encodes CDR1 SGHAT and CDR2 FQNNGV. Between the trimmed V and J ends, which lost 1 base and 2 bases, there was a span of 10 bases. The CDR3 loop spans 15 amino acids. In DNA form, the CDR3 reads TGTGCCAGCAGCTTAGTTGGTAGCCCCACAGATACGCAGTATTTT. Translating it yields CASSLVGSPTDTQYF.

This sequence joins TRBV19 and TRBJ1-2; D unresolved. There are 14 residues in the CDR3. Trimming pared 5 bases from V and 7 bases from J, leaving 17 bases between. Germline V lookup: CDR1 LNHDA, CDR2 SQIVND (reference sequence). The CDR3 region is CASSPSQGGRGYTF. CDR3 DNA: TGTGCCAGTAGTCCGTCCCAAGGCGGACGTGGCTACACCTTC.

This clonotype was observed at least ten times. This chain connects TRBV28 to TRBJ2-5, with 7 bases identical to TRBD1. The germline V gene has CDR1 MDHEN and CDR2 SYDVKM. V dropped 4 bases and J dropped 5; count of bases not matched to a gene: 4. The CDR3 has 13 amino acids. The CDR3 region is CASSSGQLETQYF. The CDR3 DNA reads as TGTGCCAGCAGTTCGGGACAGTTGGAGACCCAGTACTTC.

CDR3 loop: CASSLRAGWGEAFF. The DNA of the CDR3 is TGTGCCAGCAGCTTACGAGCAGGGTGGGGAGAAGCTTTCTTT. This chain connects TRBV11-2 to TRBJ1-1, with D perhaps TRBD1 (5 bases). This CDR3 is built from 14 residues. CDR1 and CDR2 from the germline V gene are SGHAT and FQNNGV. V was trimmed by 2 bases and J by 8 bases, leaving 15 bases between them.

The rearrangement joins TRBV12-3 or TRBV12-4 to TRBJ1-2; D is uncertain. The CDR3 spans 14 residues. The ends were cut back, 8 bases at V and 8 bases at J, with 21 bases in the middle. DNA of the CDR3: TGTGCCAGCCGGTTCTCCCTCAACCCCCGGGGCTACACCTTC. It yields the protein CASRFSLNPRGYTF.

This clonotype has a count of ten or more. The V call is TRBV12-3 or TRBV12-4, the J call TRBJ1-3; 8 bases fit TRBD1. This CDR3 comprises 16 residues. Germline trimming cut 4 bases from V and 0 bases from J; bases unmatched to any gene: 5. CDR3 in DNA: TGTGCCAGCAGTTGGGGACAGGCCTACTCTGGAAACACCATATATTTT. This sequence encodes CASSWGQAYSGNTIYF.